The sequence of this T cell receptor (beta chain) was determined in a study of T cell repertoires in cytomegalovirus infection. Study-wide context: Public TCR beta signatures indicated both CMV infection and matching HLA type.

The CDR3 consists of 13 residues. Germline V gives CDR1 LNHDA, CDR2 SQIVND (reference sequence). Trimming took 5 bases from V and 0 from J, leaving 7 bases between them. Notes on the study in general: What dominated the ex vivo response were HLA-C-restricted CMV-specific TCR beta clonotypes. Based on cumulative public TCR beta family frequency, carriers of CMV plus the relevant HLA were identified.

In the case of this clonotype: What it binds is unknown.

From the reads, TCRdb called clonotypes with MiXCR, one entry per CDR3 protein. The sample records under 850,000 distinct CDR3 sequences, 35% to 45% being singletons. The V gene is TRBV19, the J gene TRBJ2-5; either TRBD1 or TRBD2 may supply D (5 bases each). Sequencing was carried out using PBMCs. This TCR derives from a human donor in good health (CMV status not recorded). Some clones in this sample may be carry-over from other donors' samples. The CDR3 loop is CASSEGYQETQYF. For the CDR3, the DNA is TGTGCCAGTAGTGAGGGGTACCAAGAGACCCAGTACTTC. Full variable domain (remainder filled in from reference TRBV19 and TRBJ2-5): DGGITQSPKYLFRKEGQNVTLSCEQNLNHDAMYWYRQDPGQGLRLIYYSQIVNDFQKGDIAEGYSVSREKKESFPLTVTSAQKNPTAFYLCASSEGYQETQYFGPGTRLLVL.